There are a few counts of the clone carrying this T cell receptor beta chain. Antigen unknown. The assay was immunoSEQ multiplex PCR, and TCRdb's table has in-frame clones only and misses some. The data show about 2,300 clones, with less than 25% seen just once and approximately 9.1% held by the top ten. The CDR3 has 13 residues. V shed 0 bases and J shed 14 bases, with 15 bases lying between them. Germline values: CDR1 SGDLS, CDR2 YYNGEE. This sample stems from a study of T cells in localized non-small cell lung cancer. Study-wide points: Within adjacent lung there appeared a median roughly 60 of the top 100 tumor clones. Uninvolved adjacent lung had higher T cell clonality than tumor and all other tissues.

The sample here was lung tumor tissue, taken before any cancer treatment. The chain is built from TRBV9 and TRBJ2-1; D may be TRBD2 (6 bases). The source is a woman aged 40 to 75 with stage I squamous cell lung carcinoma. The CDR3 reads CASSVGSLWREFF. CDR3 sequence (DNA): TGTGCCAGCAGCGTAGGTTCCCTCTGGAGGGAGTTCTTC.